What follows are 21 T cell receptor beta chains derived from one specimen sequenced in a study of shared clonotypes between healthy human individuals. Clones were read by immunoSEQ multiplex PCR, and TCRdb kept only the in-frame ones, dropping some. The profile shows roughly 2.6 million clones, more than 80% of them singletons. The sequenced sample was naive CD4+ T cells sorted from blood. This sample's subset: CD45RA+ positively selected. The receptors were sampled from a young man in good health.

The rearrangement links TRBV2 to TRBJ2-3; 8 bases fit TRBD1. The CDR3 runs 14 residues. Germline V gives CDR1 SNHLY, CDR2 FYNNEI. The junction had 8 bases not matched to a gene; V was cut back by 7 bases and J by 5 bases. The CDR3 loop reads CASKRTGSEDTQYF. The CDR3 DNA reads as TGTGCCAGCAAACGGACAGGGAGTGAAGATACGCAGTATTTT.

This clone was observed a single time. The V call is TRBV2, the J call TRBJ2-7; 9 nucleotides agree with TRBD2. Trimming cost V 4 bases and J 5 bases; bases outside gene matches: 9. The CDR3 runs to 15 residues. Germline CDR1 SNHLY, CDR2 FYNNEI. CDR3 coding DNA: TGTGCCAGCAGTGGGCCGAGTCTAGCGGGAAACGAGCAGTACTTC. Its protein is CASSGPSLAGNEQYF.

V and J are TRBV12-5 and TRBJ2-5; 16 nucleotides line up with TRBD2. V lost 8 bases and J lost 2; bases outside the gene matches: 11. Germline V gene sequence: CDR1 LGHNT, CDR2 FRNRAP. The CDR3 has 18 amino acids. The CDR3 is CASSWGTSGRASQETQYF. The CDR3 DNA reads TGTGCTAGTAGTTGGGGGACTAGCGGGAGGGCCTCACAAGAGACCCAGTACTTC.

This clone has just one count. V is TRBV6-5 and J is TRBJ1-1; the D gene is possibly TRBD1 (5 bases). CDR3 length: 15 residues. V was clipped by 2 bases and J by 1 base, with 11 bases between them. Germline V CDR1 and CDR2: MNHEY, SVGAGI. CDR3 nucleotides: TGTGCCAGCAGTTACCGGGGGGAGGAGAACACTGAAGCTTTCTTT. Translated: CASSYRGEENTEAFF.

The J gene is TRBJ2-3, the V gene TRBV5-8, with D perhaps matching TRBD2 (5 bases). The length of the CDR3 is 17 residues. V was trimmed by 0 bases and J by 2 bases, leaving 16 bases between them. Germline CDR1 is SGHTS and CDR2 is YDEGEE. The CDR3 is CASSLGTFRGNTDTQYF. In nucleotides, the CDR3 is TGTGCCAGCAGCTTGGGCACCTTTCGAGGGAACACAGATACGCAGTATTTT.

This chain links TRBV5-1 with TRBJ2-5; 7 bases fit TRBD2. From germline, CDR1 is SGHRS and CDR2 YFSETQ. Trimming removed 0 bases from V and 10 bases from J; junction bases left unmatched: 12. The CDR3 contains 15 residues. This chain's CDR3 is CASSLEGGRERIQYF. CDR3 sequence (DNA): TGCGCCAGCAGCTTGGAGGGAGGGAGGGAGCGGATCCAGTACTTC.

The chain joins TRBV28 to TRBJ2-1; 8 bases match TRBD2. Germline trimming cut 10 bases from V and 4 bases from J; bases unmatched to any gene: 9. Germline CDR1 is MDHEN and CDR2 is SYDVKM. The CDR3 length is 14 residues. CDR3 sequence (DNA): TGTGCCACCAAGACTAGCGCTGGTTACAATGAGCAGTTCTTC. Its translation is CATKTSAGYNEQFF.

The V call is TRBV5-3, the J call TRBJ2-4; TRBD2 matches 11 bases. TRBV5-3 is classed as an ORF, of uncertain function. J was trimmed by 13 bases and V by 1 base; bases with no gene match: 1. The CDR3 runs 12 residues. The CDR3: CARSLTSGGQYF. In DNA form, the CDR3 reads TGTGCCAGAAGCTTGACTAGCGGGGGCCAGTACTTC.

The chain recombines TRBV6-6 with TRBJ1-2; 7 bases agree with TRBD1. The trim removed 5 bases at V and 8 bases at J, leaving 14 bases unmatched. The CDR3 sequence is 15 residues long. Germline V CDR1 and CDR2: MNHNY, SVGAGI (reference sequence). CDR3 loop: CASSHSGGQSLGYTF. CDR3 bases: TGTGCCAGCAGTCATTCCGGGGGACAGTCCTTGGGCTACACCTTC.

For the CDR3, the DNA is TGTGCCATGGGGACAGGGGACTCGTTCGGGGCCAACGTCCTGACTTTC. Translating it yields CAMGTGDSFGANVLTF. The genes are TRBV5-4 and TRBJ2-6; 10 bases map to TRBD1. The germline V gene encodes CDR1 SGHNT and CDR2 YYREEE (reference sequence). The V and J ends lost 9 bases and 4 bases, in that order; junction bases with no gene match: 10. CDR3 size: 16 residues.

To note about this clone: One junction end disagrees with the germline gene, perhaps due to a read error. This chain joins TRBV7-7 and TRBJ1-3; no clear D gene. The germline CDR1 and CDR2 sequences are SSHAT and FNYEAQ (reference sequence). The CDR3 is 13 amino acids. CDR3 bases: TGTGCTAGCAGCTTAGATTACGGAAACACCATATATTTT. Its protein is CASSLDYGNTIYF. Variable domain in full (rest from reference TRBV7-7 and TRBJ1-3): GAGVSQSPRYKVTKRGQDVTLRCDPISSHATLYWYQQALGQGPEFLTYFNYEAQPDKSGLPSDRFSAERPEGSISTLTIQRTEQRDSAMYRCASSLDYGNTIYFGEGSWLTVV.

As for this clone: Within the sample, other DNA sequences also encode this same CDR3. V is TRBV9 and J is TRBJ2-7, with D perhaps TRBD2 (5 bases). CDR1 is SGDLS, CDR2 YYNGEE, per germline. The V end was cut by 4 bases, the J end by 3 bases, with 8 bases between. This CDR3 contains 12 residues. The CDR3 nucleotides are TGTGCCAGCAGCCGGGAAGGCTACGAGCAGTACTTC. Protein: CASSREGYEQYF.

This clone was seen a handful of times. The chain is built from TRBV10-3 and TRBJ1-1; D remains unclear. Germline V CDR1 and CDR2: ENHRY, SYGVKD. CDR3 size: 14 residues. The V and J ends lost 5 bases and 4 bases respectively, with 14 bases between them. CDR3 DNA: TGTGCCATCAGTACCGGCGGGGAATCCACTGAAGCTTTCTTT. It is translated as CAISTGGESTEAFF.

V usage is TRBV7-2 and J usage is TRBJ2-6; no clear D. The CDR3 extends over 15 amino acids. Trimming removed 5 bases at V and 0 bases at J, with 8 bases between. Germline-derived CDR1 and CDR2 are SGHTA and FQGNSA. The CDR3 sequence: CASSLESSGANVLTF. The CDR3 DNA reads as TGTGCCAGCAGCCTCGAGAGCTCTGGGGCCAACGTCCTGACTTTC.

The rearrangement uses TRBV29-1 and TRBJ2-3, with D uncertain. V shed 8 bases and J shed 2 bases, with 11 bases lying between them. CDR1 is SQVTM, CDR2 ANQGSEA, per germline. The CDR3 runs 12 residues. CDR3 loop: CSSRPDTDTQYF. As DNA, the CDR3 is TGCAGCTCTAGACCAGACACAGATACGCAGTATTTT.

V and J are TRBV9 and TRBJ2-5; 7 bases are shared with TRBD2. The CDR3 loop spans 14 amino acids. Germline trimming cut 2 bases from V and 5 bases from J; bases unmatched to any gene: 6. Germline V gene data show CDR1 as SGDLS and CDR2 as YYNGEE. The CDR3 reads CASSVYGGVETQYF. Here the CDR3 DNA reads TGTGCCAGCAGCGTTTATGGGGGGGTGGAGACCCAGTACTTC.

The chain carries TRBV7-8 and TRBJ2-1, with 11 bases lining up with TRBD2. The CDR3 is made up of 16 amino acids. J was trimmed by 6 bases and V by 6 bases; bases with no gene match: 10. Looked up from germline, CDR1 is SGHVS and CDR2 is FQNEAQ. The CDR3 sequence is CASRYPGLAGGNEQFF. CDR3 bases: TGTGCCAGCAGGTATCCAGGGCTAGCGGGAGGCAATGAGCAGTTCTTC.

The chain employs TRBV10-1 and TRBJ2-1; D could derive from TRBD1 or TRBD2 (5 bases each). Germline loops: CDR1 WNHNN, CDR2 SYGVQD (reference sequence). Trimming stripped 2 bases from V and 6 bases from J, with 20 bases between. The CDR3 contains 17 residues. This chain's CDR3 is CASSEGLRVGGGNEQFF. CDR3 bases: TGCGCCAGCAGTGAGGGTCTAAGGGTAGGTGGGGGCAATGAGCAGTTCTTC.

This chain links TRBV5-1 with TRBJ2-3; 10 nucleotides align to TRBD2. The CDR3 covers 17 residues. Trimming removed 4 bases from V and 2 bases from J; junction bases left unmatched: 10. Germline CDR1 SGHRS, CDR2 YFSETQ. The CDR3 coding sequence is TGCGCCAGCAGCCCAACCGCCGGGACTAGCGTCACAGATACGCAGTATTTT. Amino acids: CASSPTAGTSVTDTQYF.

Worth noting for this clone: Within the sample, other DNA sequences also encode this same CDR3. The chain carries TRBV6-5 and TRBJ1-3; D gene unclear. Trimming left V 2 bases short and J 0 bases short, with 8 bases between. Germline CDR1 and CDR2: MNHEY and SVGAGI. The CDR3 loop spans 15 amino acids. The CDR3 is CASSYDGSSGNTIYF. The CDR3, as DNA: TGTGCCAGCAGTTACGACGGAAGCTCTGGAAACACCATATATTTT.

The genes are TRBV4-1 and TRBJ2-3, with 7 bases identical to TRBD2. V was pared by 1 base and J by 0 bases, with 4 bases of the junction left unmatched. The length of the CDR3 is 16 residues. CDR1 MGHRA and CDR2 YSYEKL come from the germline V gene. This CDR3 reads CASSQALASSTDTQYF. CDR3 nucleotide sequence: TGCGCCAGCAGCCAAGCACTAGCGTCTAGCACAGATACGCAGTATTTT.